Below, one T cell receptor beta chain is given with its context. Its antigen is currently unknown. Profiled with immunoSEQ multiplex PCR; TCRdb holds only in-frame clones, not every one. The table includes some 2,000,000 clones, approximately 96% detected once. The data are from a study of shared clonotypes between healthy human individuals. Study-wide findings and caveats: Naive subsets usually exceeded memory subsets in estimated richness.

Material: naive CD4+ T cells sorted from blood. The subset was: CD45RA+ positively selected. The sequence was collected from a man aged 18 to 29 in good health.

The CDR3 is CASSSAGTSNSPLHF. The CDR3 coding sequence is TGTGCCAGCAGCTCAGCGGGGACGTCCAATTCACCCCTCCACTTT. The chain carries TRBV7-2 and TRBJ1-6; TRBD1 might be the D (5 bases). Germline V gene data show CDR1 as SGHTA and CDR2 as FQGNSA. The CDR3 length is 15 residues. The ends were cut back, 4 bases at V and 7 bases at J, with 14 bases in the middle.